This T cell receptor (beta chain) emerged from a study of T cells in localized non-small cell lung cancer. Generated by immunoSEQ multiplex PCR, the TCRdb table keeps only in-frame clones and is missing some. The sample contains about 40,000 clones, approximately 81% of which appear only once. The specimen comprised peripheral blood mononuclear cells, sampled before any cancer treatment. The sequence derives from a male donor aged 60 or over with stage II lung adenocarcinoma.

CDR3 bases: TGTGCCAGCAGCTTATATTGGGATAGCAATCAGCCCCAGCATTTT. Protein sequence: CASSLYWDSNQPQHF. This chain connects TRBV7-2 to TRBJ1-5; D gene unclear. CDR3 length equals 15 residues. Germline V CDR1 and CDR2: SGHTA, FQGNSA. The germline V and J ends were trimmed by 2 bases and 0 bases, with 8 bases remaining between them.